Listed here is a single T cell receptor (beta chain). Sorted-subset replicate PCRs used 200 ng DNA, 30,000 or so T cell genomes. The repertoire was sequenced with immunoSEQ multiplex PCR; TCRdb's copy has only in-frame clones and lacks some. The sample has approximately 87,000 clones, about 64% seen once. Each of the donors was a healthy adult who was HIV-negative and had not had a recent acute infection or vaccination. This record comes from a study of shared clonotypes between healthy human individuals. There are 16 residues in the CDR3. Trimming took 4 bases from V and 8 from J, leaving 23 bases between them. Germline V gene data show CDR1 as SGHVS and CDR2 as FQNEAQ.

Material for sequencing was memory CD8+ T cells sorted from blood. Sample subset: CD45RO+ cells pooled with CCR7-negative TemRA cells. The chain combines TRBV7-8 with TRBJ1-2; D remains ambiguous. The source of this sequence is a young man in good health. The CDR3: CASSSMTWPGGRGYTF. The CDR3 bases are TGTGCCAGCAGCTCGATGACTTGGCCCGGCGGTAGAGGCTACACCTTC. The variable domain in full, with the rest retrieved from reference TRBV7-8 and TRBJ1-2, is GAGVSQSPRYKVAKRGQDVALRCDPISGHVSLFWYQQALGQGPEFLTYFQNEAQLDKSGLPSDRFFAERPEGSVSTLKIQRTQQEDSAVYLCASSSMTWPGGRGYTFGSGTRLTVV.